The entry that follows covers one TCR beta chain sequence. Produced via immunoSEQ multiplex PCR; TCRdb's table is partial and in-frame only. The sample yields approximately 58,000 clones, 70% to 90% seen once. This entry comes from a study of technical replicates of blood from a few donors. Looked up from germline, CDR1 is KGHSH and CDR2 is LQKENI. This CDR3 region has 13 residues. V was pared by 6 bases and J by 5 bases, with 8 bases between. The source of this sequence is a human donor in good health. Some clones in this sample may be carry-over from other donors' samples. Sequenced input: PBMCs. The V and J genes are TRBV18 and TRBJ1-6; D might be TRBD1 (5 bases). In nucleotides, the CDR3 is TGTGCCAGCTCGGACACAGATAATTCACCCCTCCACTTT. Its protein is CASSDTDNSPLHF.